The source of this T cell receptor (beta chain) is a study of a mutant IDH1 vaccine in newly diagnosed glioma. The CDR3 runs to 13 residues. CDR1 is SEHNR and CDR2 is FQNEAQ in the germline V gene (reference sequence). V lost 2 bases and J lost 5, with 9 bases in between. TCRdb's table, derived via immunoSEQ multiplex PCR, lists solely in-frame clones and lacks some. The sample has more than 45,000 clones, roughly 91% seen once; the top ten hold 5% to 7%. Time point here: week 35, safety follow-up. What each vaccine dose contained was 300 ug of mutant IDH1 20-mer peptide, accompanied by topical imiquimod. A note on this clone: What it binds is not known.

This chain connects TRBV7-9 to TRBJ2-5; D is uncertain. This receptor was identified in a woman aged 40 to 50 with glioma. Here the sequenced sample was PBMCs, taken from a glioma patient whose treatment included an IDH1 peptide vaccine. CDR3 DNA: TGTGCCAGCAGCTTAACTTCATCCGAGACCCAGTACTTC. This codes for CASSLTSSETQYF.